This paragraph covers one TCR beta chain sequence. Repertoires were generated with immunoSEQ multiplex PCR, while TCRdb's copy carries only in-frame clones and drops some. The sample carries 55,000 to 85,000 clones, about 93% recorded once. The data stem from a study of T cell changes during pregnancy in multiple sclerosis. CDR3 length equals 15 residues. Germline V gives CDR1 SGHTA, CDR2 FQGTGA. The V end lost 0 bases, the J end lost 2 bases, and 8 bases lay between the germline ends. The chain uses TRBV7-3 and TRBJ2-1, with unresolved D. The sequenced sample was CD4+ T cells from peripheral blood mononuclear cells, obtained after pregnancy. This sequence was found in a female donor with multiple sclerosis, enrolled in a pregnancy study. The CDR3 region is CASSLTRMAYNEQFF. The DNA of the CDR3 is TGTGCCAGCAGCTTAACCAGAATGGCCTACAATGAGCAGTTCTTC.